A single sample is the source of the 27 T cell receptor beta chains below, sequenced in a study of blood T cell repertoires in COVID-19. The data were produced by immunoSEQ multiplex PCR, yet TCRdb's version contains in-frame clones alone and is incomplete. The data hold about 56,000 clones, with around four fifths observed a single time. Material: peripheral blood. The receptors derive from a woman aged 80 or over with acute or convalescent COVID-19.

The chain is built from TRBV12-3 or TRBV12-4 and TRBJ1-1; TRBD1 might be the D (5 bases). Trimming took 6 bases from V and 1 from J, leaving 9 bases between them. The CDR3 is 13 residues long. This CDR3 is CASRPTENTEAFF. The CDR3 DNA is TGTGCCAGCAGACCGACAGAGAACACTGAAGCTTTCTTT.

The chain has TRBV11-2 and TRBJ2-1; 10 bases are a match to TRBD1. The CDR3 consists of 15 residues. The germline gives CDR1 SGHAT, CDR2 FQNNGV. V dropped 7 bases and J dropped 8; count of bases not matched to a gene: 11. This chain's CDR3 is CASTESGTGDHEQFF. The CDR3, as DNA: TGTGCCAGCACCGAATCCGGGACAGGGGACCATGAGCAGTTCTTC.

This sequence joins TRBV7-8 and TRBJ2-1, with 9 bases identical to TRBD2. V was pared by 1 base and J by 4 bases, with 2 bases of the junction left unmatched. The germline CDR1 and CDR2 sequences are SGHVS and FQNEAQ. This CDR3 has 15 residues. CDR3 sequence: CASSLGSGGYNEQFF. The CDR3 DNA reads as TGTGCCAGCAGCTTAGGCAGCGGGGGGTACAATGAGCAGTTCTTC.

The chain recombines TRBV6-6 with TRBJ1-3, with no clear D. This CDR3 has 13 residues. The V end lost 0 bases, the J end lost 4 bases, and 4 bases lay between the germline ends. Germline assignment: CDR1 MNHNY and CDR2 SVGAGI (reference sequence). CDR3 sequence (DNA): TGTGCCAGCAGTTACTCTCAGGGAAACACCATATATTTT. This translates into CASSYSQGNTIYF.

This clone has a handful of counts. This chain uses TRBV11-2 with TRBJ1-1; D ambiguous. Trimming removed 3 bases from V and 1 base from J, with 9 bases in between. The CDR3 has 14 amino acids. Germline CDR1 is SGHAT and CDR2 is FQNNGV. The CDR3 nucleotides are TGTGCCAGCAGCTTGCGGACTCAGAACACTGAAGCTTTCTTT. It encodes CASSLRTQNTEAFF.

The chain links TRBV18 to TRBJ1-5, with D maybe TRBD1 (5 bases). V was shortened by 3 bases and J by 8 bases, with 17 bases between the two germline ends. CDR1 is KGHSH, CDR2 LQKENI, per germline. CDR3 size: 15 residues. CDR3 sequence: CASSPDSAAAKPQHF. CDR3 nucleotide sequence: TGTGCCAGCTCACCCGACAGTGCGGCCGCGAAGCCCCAGCATTTT. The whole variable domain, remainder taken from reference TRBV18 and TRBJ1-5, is NAGVMQNPRHLVRRRGQEARLRCSPMKGHSHVYWYRQLPEEGLKFMVYLQKENIIDESGMPKERFSAEFPKEGPSILRIQQVVRGDSAAYFCASSPDSAAAKPQHFGDGTRLSIL.

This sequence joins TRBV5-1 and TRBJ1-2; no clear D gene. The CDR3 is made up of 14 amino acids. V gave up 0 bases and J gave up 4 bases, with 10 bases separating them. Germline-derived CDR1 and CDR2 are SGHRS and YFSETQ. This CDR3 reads CASSLGGNSYGYTF. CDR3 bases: TGCGCCAGCAGCTTGGGAGGCAACTCCTATGGCTACACCTTC.

CDR3 nucleotides: TGTGCCAGCAGTAGACAGGGGATGGGGACTGAAGCTTTCTTT. Its protein product is CASSRQGMGTEAFF. The rearrangement joins TRBV11-3 to TRBJ1-1, with 8 bases lining up with TRBD1. In germline, CDR1 is SGHNT, CDR2 YENEEA. V lost 6 bases and J lost 5; bases outside the gene matches: 8. The CDR3 contains 14 residues.

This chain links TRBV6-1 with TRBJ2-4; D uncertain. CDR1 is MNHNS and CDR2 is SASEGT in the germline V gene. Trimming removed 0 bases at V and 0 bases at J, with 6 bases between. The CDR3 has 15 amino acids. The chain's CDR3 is CASSEASLAKNIQYF. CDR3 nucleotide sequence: TGTGCCAGCAGTGAAGCGTCCTTAGCCAAAAACATTCAGTACTTC.

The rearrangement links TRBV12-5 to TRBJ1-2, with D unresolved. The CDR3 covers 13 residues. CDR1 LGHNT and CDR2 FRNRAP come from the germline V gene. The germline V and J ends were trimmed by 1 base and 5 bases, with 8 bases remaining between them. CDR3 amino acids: CASGLGQNYGYTF. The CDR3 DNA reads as TGTGCTAGTGGTTTGGGCCAGAATTATGGCTACACCTTC. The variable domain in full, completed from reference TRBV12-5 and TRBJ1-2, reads DARVTQTPRHKVTEMGQEVTMRCQPILGHNTVFWYRQTMMQGLELLAYFRNRAPLDDSGMPKDRFSAEMPDATLATLKIQPSEPRDSAVYFCASGLGQNYGYTFGSGTRLTVV.

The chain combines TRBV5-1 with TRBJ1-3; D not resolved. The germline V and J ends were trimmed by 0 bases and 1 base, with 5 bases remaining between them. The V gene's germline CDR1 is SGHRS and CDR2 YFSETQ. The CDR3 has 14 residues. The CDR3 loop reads CASSLAVSGNTIYF. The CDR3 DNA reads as TGCGCCAGCAGCTTGGCGGTTTCTGGAAACACCATATATTTT.

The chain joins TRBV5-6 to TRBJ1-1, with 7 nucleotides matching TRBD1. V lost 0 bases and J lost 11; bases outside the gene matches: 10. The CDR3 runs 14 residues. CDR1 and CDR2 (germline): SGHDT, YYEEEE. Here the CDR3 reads CASSLDRGIGEAFF. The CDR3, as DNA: TGTGCCAGCAGCTTGGACAGGGGTATAGGAGAGGCTTTCTTT.

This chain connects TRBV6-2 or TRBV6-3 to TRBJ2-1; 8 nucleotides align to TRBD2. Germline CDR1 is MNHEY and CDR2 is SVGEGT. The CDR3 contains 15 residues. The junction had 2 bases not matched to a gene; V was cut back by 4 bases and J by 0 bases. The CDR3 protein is CASSSGGGSYNEQFF. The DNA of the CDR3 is TGTGCCAGCAGTTCCGGGGGGGGCTCCTACAATGAGCAGTTCTTC.

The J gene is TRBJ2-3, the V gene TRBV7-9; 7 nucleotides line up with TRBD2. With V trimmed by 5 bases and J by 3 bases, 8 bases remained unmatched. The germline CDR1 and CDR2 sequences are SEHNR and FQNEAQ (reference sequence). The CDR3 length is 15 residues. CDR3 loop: CASSPGEGRTDTQYF. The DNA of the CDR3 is TGTGCCAGCAGCCCTGGGGAGGGGAGAACAGATACGCAGTATTTT.

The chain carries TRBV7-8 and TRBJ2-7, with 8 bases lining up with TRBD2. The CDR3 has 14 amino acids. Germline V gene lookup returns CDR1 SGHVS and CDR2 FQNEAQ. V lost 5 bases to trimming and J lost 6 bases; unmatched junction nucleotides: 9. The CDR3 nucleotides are TGTGCCAGCAGCCCGGGGGGGGGAAAGGCCGAGCAGTACTTC. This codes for CASSPGGGKAEQYF.

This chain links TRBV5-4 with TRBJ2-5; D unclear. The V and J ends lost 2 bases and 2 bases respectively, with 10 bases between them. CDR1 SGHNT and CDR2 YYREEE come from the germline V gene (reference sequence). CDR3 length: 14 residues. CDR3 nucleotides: TGTGCCAGCAGCTTTCGGCAGACACAAGAGACCCAGTACTTC. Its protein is CASSFRQTQETQYF.

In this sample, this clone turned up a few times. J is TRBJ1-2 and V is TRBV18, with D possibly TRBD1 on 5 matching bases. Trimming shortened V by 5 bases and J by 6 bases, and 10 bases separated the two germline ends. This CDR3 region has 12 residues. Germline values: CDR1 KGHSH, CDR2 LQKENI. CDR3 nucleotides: TGTGCCAGCTCAGAGACAGTGGATGGCTACACCTTC. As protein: CASSETVDGYTF.

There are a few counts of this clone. The CDR3 region has the DNA TGTGCCATCAGTGAGTCGACAGGGGACTCTGGAAACACCATATATTTT. This translates into CAISESTGDSGNTIYF. The rearrangement joins TRBV10-3 to TRBJ1-3; 8 nucleotides line up with TRBD1. Per germline, CDR1 ENHRY and CDR2 SYGVKD. The CDR3 totals 16 residues. The ends lost 0 bases at V and 0 bases at J; junction bases unmatched: 1.

The CDR3 sequence: CASGAGLAGSYEQYF. In DNA form, the CDR3 reads TGTGCCAGCGGGGCAGGACTAGCGGGGAGTTACGAGCAGTACTTC. The chain carries TRBV19 and TRBJ2-7; TRBD2 aligns across 12 bases. Germline values: CDR1 LNHDA, CDR2 SQIVND (reference sequence). The trim removed 9 bases at V and 4 bases at J, leaving 10 bases unmatched. The CDR3 is made up of 15 amino acids.

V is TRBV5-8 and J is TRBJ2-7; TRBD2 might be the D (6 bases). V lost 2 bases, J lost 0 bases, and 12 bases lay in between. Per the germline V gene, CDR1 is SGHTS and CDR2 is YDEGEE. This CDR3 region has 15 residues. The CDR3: CASSFGGPSSYEQYF. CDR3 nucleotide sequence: TGTGCCAGCAGCTTCGGGGGACCCAGCTCCTACGAGCAGTACTTC.

The CDR3 nucleotides read TGTGCCAGCAGCATTAGCGGGGGGGCCTCCTACGAGCAGTACTTC. It is translated as CASSISGGASYEQYF. The chain uses TRBV6-5 and TRBJ2-7; 11 nucleotides agree with TRBD2. V lost 6 bases to trimming and J lost 0 bases; unmatched junction nucleotides: 4. The CDR3 spans 15 residues. Germline V gives CDR1 MNHEY, CDR2 SVGAGI.

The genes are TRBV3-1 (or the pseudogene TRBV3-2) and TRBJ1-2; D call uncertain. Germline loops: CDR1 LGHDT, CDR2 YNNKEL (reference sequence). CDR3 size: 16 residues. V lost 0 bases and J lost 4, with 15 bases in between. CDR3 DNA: TGTGCCAGCAGCCAAGAGGGCCTTACATCCTTCTATGGCTACACCTTC. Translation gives CASSQEGLTSFYGYTF.

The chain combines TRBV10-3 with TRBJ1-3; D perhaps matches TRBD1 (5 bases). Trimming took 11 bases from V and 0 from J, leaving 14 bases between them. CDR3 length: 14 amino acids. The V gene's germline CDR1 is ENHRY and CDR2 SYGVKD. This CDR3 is CAVKDSNSGNTIYF. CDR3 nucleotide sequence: TGTGCCGTAAAAGACAGCAACTCTGGAAACACCATATATTTT.

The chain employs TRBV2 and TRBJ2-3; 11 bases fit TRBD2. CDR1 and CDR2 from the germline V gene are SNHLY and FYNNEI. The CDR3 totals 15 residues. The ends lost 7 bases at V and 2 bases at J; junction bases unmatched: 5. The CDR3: CASKLAGVNTDTQYF. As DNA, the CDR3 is TGTGCCAGCAAACTAGCGGGGGTCAACACAGATACGCAGTATTTT. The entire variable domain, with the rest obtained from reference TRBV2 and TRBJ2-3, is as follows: EPEVTQTPSHQVTQMGQEVILRCVPISNHLYFYWYRQILGQKVEFLVSFYNNEISEKSEIFDDQFSVERPDGSNFTLKIRSTKLEDSAMYFCASKLAGVNTDTQYFGPGTRLTVL.

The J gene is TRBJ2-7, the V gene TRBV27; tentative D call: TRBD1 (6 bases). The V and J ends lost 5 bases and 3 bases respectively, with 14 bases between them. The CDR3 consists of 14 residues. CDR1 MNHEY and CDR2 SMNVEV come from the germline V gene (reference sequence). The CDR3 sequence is CASSIPRTDYEQYF. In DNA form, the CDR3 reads TGTGCCAGCAGTATCCCTCGGACAGACTACGAGCAGTACTTC.

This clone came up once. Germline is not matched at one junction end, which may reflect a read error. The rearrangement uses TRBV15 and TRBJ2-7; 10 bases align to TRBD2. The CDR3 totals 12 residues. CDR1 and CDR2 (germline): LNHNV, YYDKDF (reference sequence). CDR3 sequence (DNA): TGTGCCACCAGCAGAGATGGGCTAGCGGGGGACTTC. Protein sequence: CATSRDGLAGDF.

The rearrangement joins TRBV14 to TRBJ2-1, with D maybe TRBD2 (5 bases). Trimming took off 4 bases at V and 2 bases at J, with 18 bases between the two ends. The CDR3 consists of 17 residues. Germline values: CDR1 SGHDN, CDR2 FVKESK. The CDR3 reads CASSPNPGLAPYNEQFF. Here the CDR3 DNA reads TGTGCCAGCAGCCCCAACCCCGGACTCGCGCCCTACAATGAGCAGTTCTTC.